This TCR beta chain was sequenced for a study of human T cells and chemical hapten exposure. General study results and limits: Among TCRs, those above 1 in 1000 frequency were unaffected by DPC sensitization. Expanded TCRs produced significantly more large CDR3 similarity clusters than controls did. Donors' alopecia may make their immune response differ from healthy people's.

In germline, CDR1 is SGHTA, CDR2 FQGTGA. CDR3 length: 15 amino acids. Between the trimmed V and J ends, which lost 2 bases and 4 bases, there was a span of 13 bases. To note about this clonotype: The antigen is not known.

Authors' data handling: The median was 95,638 TCRs per sample, ranging roughly 23,224 to 750,000. One entry per CDR3 protein, called by TCRdb with MiXCR from the RACE reads. V and J calls and clone size were set by TCRdb, not the authors. Here the sample spans more than 300,000 distinct CDR3 sequences, roughly 6% being singletons. As to time point: pre-sensitization, week 0. Treatment defined: therapeutic diphenylcyclopropenone sensitization with weekly scalp DPC. Source: whole blood, taken in connection with sensitization to the hapten diphenylcyclopropenone (DPC). V is TRBV7-3 and J is TRBJ2-3; perhaps TRBD2 as D (5 bases). The TCR originated in a woman aged 18-29 years with alopecia areata. Some clones in this sample may be carry-over from other donors' samples. CDR3 DNA sequence: TGTGCCAGCAGCTTAGCGGGCCCCGGGGCAGATACGCAGTATTTT. It translates to CASSLAGPGADTQYF.